The rows below give T cell receptor beta chains drawn from one sample of a study of blood T cell repertoires in COVID-19. Measured with immunoSEQ multiplex PCR; TCRdb has only the in-frame clones, and not every one. The table includes some 300,000 clones, approximately 86% detected once. Sequencing was carried out using PBMCs or T cells enriched from blood (not recorded which). The receptors shown here come from a woman in her 30s who had recovered from COVID-19. Both conserved end residues are part of each CDR3. A D gene is named only where the DNA matches it firmly. Size values are once, few and many counts, or a class for expanded clones, and some rows have none.

TRBJ2-2	TRBV7-9	.	.	CASSHGAPGELFF	TGTGCCAGCAGCCATGGGGCGCCCGGGGAGCTGTTTTTT
TRBJ2-1	TRBV9	.	TRBD1	CASSVTGGVEQFF	TGTGCCAGCAGCGTGACAGGGGGCGTTGAGCAGTTCTTC
TRBJ2-1	TRBV4-2	.	TRBD2	CASSHSSTSGSPYNEQFF	TGTGCCAGCAGCCACTCGTCGACTAGCGGGAGTCCCTACAATGAGCAGTTCTTC
TRBJ2-3	TRBV5-1	once	.	CATQRALGVSYTQYF	TGCGCCACCCAAAGGGCCCTAGGGGTATCCTATACGCAGTATTTT
TRBJ2-7	TRBV7-9	.	TRBD2	CASSLWAGGPQGYEQYF	TGTGCCAGCAGCTTATGGGCGGGGGGCCCCCAAGGCTACGAGCAGTACTTC
TRBJ2-1	TRBV27	.	.	CASSLGRVGYNEQFF	TGTGCCAGCAGTTTAGGGCGGGTTGGCTACAATGAGCAGTTCTTC
TRBJ1-3	TRBV4-3	.	.	CASSQATGGNTIYF	TGCGCCAGCAGCCAAGCCACAGGGGGAAACACCATATATTTT
TRBJ2-1	TRBV7-9	.	.	CASSSVGGRYNEQFF	TGTGCCAGCAGCTCGGTGGGGGGGCGGTACAATGAGCAGTTCTTC
TRBJ2-2	TRBV25-1	.	TRBD1	CASRGQTENTGELFF	TGTGCCAGCAGGGGACAGACTGAGAACACCGGGGAGCTGTTTTTT
TRBJ1-1	TRBV28	.	.	CASAGLQNTEAFF	TGTGCCAGCGCGGGACTGCAAAACACTGAAGCTTTCTTT
TRBJ1-5	TRBV25-1	once	TRBD1	CASSSRDRGSQPQHF	TGTGCCAGCAGTTCCCGGGACAGGGGTAGTCAGCCCCAGCATTTT
TRBJ1-4	TRBV27	once	TRBD1	CASSLWGTGIRKLFF	TGTGCCAGCAGTTTATGGGGGACAGGGATTCGAAAACTGTTTTTT
TRBJ2-1	TRBV30	.	TRBD2	CAWGRLGLATYNEQFF	TGTGCCTGGGGAAGACTCGGACTAGCGACCTACAATGAGCAGTTCTTC
TRBJ1-4	TRBV15	.	.	CATSTGVREKLFF	TGTGCCACCAGCACAGGGGTGAGAGAAAAACTGTTTTTT
TRBJ1-2	TRBV15	.	.	CATSNGRQYGYTF	TGTGCCACCAGCAACGGCAGGCAGTATGGCTACACCTTC
TRBJ1-5	TRBV27	.	TRBD1	CASSLQGASQPQHF	TGTGCCAGCAGTCTACAGGGGGCGAGTCAGCCCCAGCATTTT
TRBJ2-7	TRBV6-5	.	TRBD1	CASSLRGHTYEQYF	TGTGCCAGCAGCCTCAGGGGGCATACGTACGAGCAGTACTTC
TRBJ2-1	TRBV29-1	.	TRBD2	CSARGRTSYNEQFF	TGCAGCGCTAGGGGACGGACTAGCTACAATGAGCAGTTCTTC
TRBJ2-7	TRBV4-1	.	.	CASSQESTGTAYEQYF	TGCGCCAGCAGCCAAGAATCGACGGGTACCGCCTACGAGCAGTACTTC
TRBJ1-5	TRBV5-8	.	.	CASSEQGSQPQHF	TGTGCCAGCAGCGAACAGGGAAGTCAGCCCCAGCATTTT
TRBJ2-3	TRBV3-1/TRBV3-2	once	.	CASSLKLEVTDTQYF	TGTGCCAGCAGCCTCAAGTTAGAGGTGACAGATACGCAGTATTTT
TRBJ1-2	TRBV30	few	.	CAWSVAGLGPGYGYTF	TGTGCCTGGAGTGTAGCGGGGCTTGGGCCGGGCTATGGCTACACCTTC
TRBJ1-5	TRBV7-2	.	.	CASSFYGQNNQPQHF	TGTGCCAGCAGCTTCTATGGACAGAACAATCAGCCCCAGCATTTT
TRBJ1-1	TRBV9	.	.	CASSVAADNTEAFF	TGTGCCAGCAGCGTAGCGGCGGATAACACTGAAGCTTTCTTT
TRBJ2-1	TRBV25-1	.	TRBD1	CASSGQLGTGVSNEQFF	TGTGCCAGCAGTGGCCAGCTCGGGACAGGGGTGTCCAATGAGCAGTTCTTC
TRBJ1-2	TRBV5-8	.	TRBD1	CASNTRDRRNYGYTF	TGTGCCAGCAACACCCGGGACAGGCGAAACTATGGCTACACCTTC
TRBJ1-4	TRBV3-1/TRBV3-2	.	TRBD1	CASSQATGGNEKLFF	TGTGCCAGCAGCCAAGCGACAGGGGGTAATGAAAAACTGTTTTTT
TRBJ1-1	TRBV11-3	.	.	CASSPEPLTVNTEAFF	TGTGCCAGCAGCCCCGAACCTCTGACAGTGAACACTGAAGCTTTCTTT
TRBJ1-2	TRBV7-9	.	TRBD1	CASSFQNRGPRGYTF	TGTGCCAGCAGCTTTCAAAACAGGGGGCCACGGGGCTACACCTTC
TRBJ2-5	TRBV29-1	.	TRBD2	CSVEERGGQETQYF	TGCAGCGTTGAGGAGCGGGGGGGACAAGAGACCCAGTACTTC
TRBJ2-3	TRBV7-3	.	.	CASSFDSTSTDTQYF	TGTGCCAGCAGCTTCGATTCGACTAGCACAGATACGCAGTATTTT
TRBJ1-6	TRBV5-5	.	.	CASRSGGLLNSPLHF	TGTGCCAGCAGATCGGGGGGGCTATTAAATTCACCCCTCCACTTT
TRBJ1-1	TRBV6-4	.	TRBD1	CASSDFTTTQGRWVAEAFF	TGTGCCAGCAGTGACTTCACGACAACACAGGGGAGATGGGTCGCTGAAGCTTTCTTT
TRBJ2-7	TRBV28	.	TRBD2	CASSQAGGPDEQYF	TGTGCCAGCAGCCAAGCGGGAGGGCCCGACGAGCAGTACTTC
TRBJ1-2	TRBV19	.	.	CASQARLIVGYTF	TGTGCCAGCCAAGCCAGGCTAATCGTCGGCTACACCTTC
TRBJ2-1	TRBV2	.	TRBD2	CASSEAGLAGVRYEQFF	TGTGCCAGCAGTGAAGCAGGGCTAGCGGGAGTGAGGTATGAGCAGTTCTTC
TRBJ2-1	TRBV11-2	once	TRBD2	CASSAGLAGGYEQFF	TGTGCCAGCAGCGCGGGACTAGCGGGGGGGTATGAGCAGTTCTTC
TRBJ2-7	TRBV6-5	.	TRBD1	CASSYSDRFSYEQYF	TGTGCCAGCAGTTACTCGGACAGGTTCTCCTACGAGCAGTACTTC
TRBJ1-5	TRBV24-1	.	TRBD1	CATSEPGQVNNQPQHF	TGTGCCACCAGTGAACCGGGACAGGTGAACAATCAGCCCCAGCATTTT
TRBJ2-5	TRBV9	.	.	CASSVVGGYQETQYF	TGTGCCAGCAGCGTAGTCGGAGGGTACCAAGAGACCCAGTACTTC
TRBJ1-4	TRBV28	.	.	CASSLVGQRKEKLFF	TGTGCCAGCAGTTTAGTTGGACAGCGAAAGGAAAAACTGTTTTTT
TRBJ2-7	TRBV7-3	.	TRBD1	CASSLEIQGASSYEQYF	TGTGCCAGCAGCTTAGAGATCCAGGGGGCGAGCTCCTACGAGCAGTACTTC
TRBJ2-2	TRBV7-9	.	TRBD2	CASRSLAGGQSGELFF	TGTGCCAGCAGGTCTTTGGCGGGAGGACAATCCGGGGAGCTGTTTTTT
TRBJ1-5	TRBV4-2	.	.	CASSQDQVVTGPVNQPQHF	TGTGCCAGCAGCCAAGATCAAGTAGTAACAGGGCCGGTCAATCAGCCCCAGCATTTT
TRBJ1-5	TRBV29-1	.	.	CSVEIAGGQPQHF	TGCAGCGTTGAAATCGCAGGAGGGCAGCCCCAGCATTTT
TRBJ2-1	TRBV6-1	.	TRBD2	CASSEEGLAGYNEQFF	TGTGCCAGCAGTGAAGAGGGACTAGCGGGATACAATGAGCAGTTCTTC
TRBJ1-2	TRBV6-6	.	TRBD1	CASSRTTFPGQVNYGYTF	TGTGCCAGCAGCCGAACAACCTTTCCGGGACAGGTTAACTATGGCTACACCTTC
TRBJ2-2	TRBV2	few	TRBD2	CASSERLARGGELFF	TGTGCCAGCAGTGAAAGACTAGCGAGAGGCGGGGAGCTGTTTTTT
TRBJ2-1	TRBV18	once	TRBD1	CASSLPSGTAYNEQFF	TGTGCCAGCTCCCTTCCTTCCGGGACAGCCTACAATGAGCAGTTCTTC
TRBJ1-1	TRBV2	few	.	CASRRQGISMNTEAFF	TGTGCCAGCAGGAGGCAGGGGATAAGCATGAACACTGAAGCTTTCTTT
TRBJ2-1	TRBV5-4	.	TRBD2	CASTLAASGRAPGNEQFF	TGTGCCAGCACCCTTGCGGCTAGCGGGAGGGCCCCGGGCAATGAGCAGTTCTTC
TRBJ2-3	TRBV7-9	.	TRBD2	CASTYGAGGPDTQYF	TGTGCCAGCACCTACGGGGCGGGGGGCCCCGATACGCAGTATTTT
TRBJ1-3	TRBV2	.	.	CASSDSPGKAIYF	TGTGCCAGCAGTGATAGCCCAGGGAAGGCCATATATTTT
TRBJ2-1	TRBV6-5	once	.	CASSYSSENVNEQFF	TGTGCCAGCAGTTACTCTAGCGAGAACGTTAATGAGCAGTTCTTC
TRBJ2-5	TRBV7-8	few	.	CASSLEEGASQYF	TGTGCCAGCAGCTTAGAGGAGGGGGCGTCCCAGTACTTC
TRBJ2-2	TRBV19	.	TRBD1	CASSIWQGADTGELFF	TGTGCCAGTAGTATCTGGCAGGGGGCGGACACCGGGGAGCTGTTTTTT
TRBJ1-1	TRBV7-6	.	.	CASSLQVNTEAFF	TGTGCCAGCAGCTTACAGGTGAACACTGAAGCTTTCTTT